This is a list of T cell receptor beta chains from one sample in a study of blood T cells in healthy people across ages. TCRdb reprocessed the 5' RACE reads via MiXCR and lists one record per CDR3 protein. The sample consists of approximately 800,000 distinct CDR3 sequences, about 42% of them appearing once. The sample comprised blood. These receptors all stem from an elderly man in good health. Each CDR3 is given with its conserved first and last residue. D genes are given only for firm matches. Size is stated for part of the rows, as once, few or many counts, or as a class when the clone is expanded.

d_call	v_call	clone_size	j_call	cdr3_aa	cdr3_nt
TRBD1	TRBV6-2/TRBV6-3	few	TRBJ2-5	CASITRDSQETQYF	TGTGCCAGCATCACCCGGGACAGCCAAGAGACCCAGTACTTC
TRBD1	TRBV12-3/TRBV12-4	-	TRBJ1-6	CASSLAGGNSPLHF	TGTGCCAGCAGTTTGGCAGGGGGGAATTCACCCCTCCACTTT
-	TRBV7-9	-	TRBJ2-5	CASSLAGQWPYNEQYF	TGTGCCAGCAGCTTAGCGGGCCAATGGCCCTACAATGAGCAGTACTTC
-	TRBV6-2/TRBV6-3	-	TRBJ2-3	CASSYSQGTSTDTQYF	TGTGCCAGCAGTTACTCCCAGGGTACTAGCACAGATACGCAGTATTTT
-	TRBV12-3/TRBV12-4	-	TRBJ2-1	CASSFIYEQFF	TGTGCCAGCAGTTTTATCTATGAGCAGTTCTTC
TRBD2	TRBV24-1	-	TRBJ2-1	CATSDRDPGTSGYNEQFF	TGTGCCACCAGTGATCGCGACCCCGGGACTAGCGGGTACAATGAGCAGTTCTTC
TRBD2	TRBV7-2	few	TRBJ2-3	CASSSFTGGRADTQYF	TGTGCCAGCAGCTCTTTTACGGGAGGCCGGGCAGATACGCAGTATTTT
-	TRBV6-2/TRBV6-3	few	TRBJ2-7	CASSYFGGRGYEQYF	TGTGCCAGCAGTTACTTCGGGGGGCGCGGATACGAGCAGTACTTC
-	TRBV6-5	-	TRBJ2-5	CASSYRRRETQYF	TGTGCCAGCAGTTACCGAAGGCGAGAGACCCAGTACTTC
-	TRBV10-3	once	TRBJ2-1	CAISVEGTYNEQFF	TGTGCCATCAGTGTAGAGGGTACCTACAATGAGCAGTTCTTC
TRBD2	TRBV7-3	few	TRBJ2-1	CASSQAGGRAHNEQFF	TGTGCCAGCAGCCAAGCCGGCGGGAGGGCTCATAATGAGCAGTTCTTC
-	TRBV12-3/TRBV12-4	few	TRBJ2-3	CASSLAGMGTDTQYF	TGTGCCAGCAGTTTAGCTGGGATGGGCACAGATACGCAGTATTTT
TRBD2	TRBV4-1	-	TRBJ2-1	CASSQDGYPGGPGEQFF	TGCGCCAGCAGCCAAGATGGTTATCCGGGAGGGCCCGGTGAGCAGTTCTTC
TRBD1	TRBV7-2	-	TRBJ2-4	CASSPTGQVAKNIQYF	TGTGCCAGCAGCCCCACTGGACAGGTCGCCAAAAACATTCAGTACTTC
-	TRBV21-1	few	TRBJ2-7	CAITGVTIYEQYF	TGTGCCATCACCGGGGTCACAATTTACGAGCAGTACTTC
-	TRBV20-1	-	TRBJ2-3	CSASVQGSDLGGAQYF	TGCAGTGCTAGCGTACAGGGTTCGGACCTGGGTGGGGCCCAGTATTTT
-	TRBV5-1	-	TRBJ2-7	CASSYLNDYEQYF	TGCGCCAGCAGCTATCTAAACGACTACGAGCAGTACTTC
-	TRBV20-1	-	TRBJ2-1	CSARKGGVDEQFF	TGCAGTGCTAGGAAGGGGGGGGTGGATGAGCAGTTCTTC
TRBD1	TRBV28	-	TRBJ2-7	CASSLPGTGGHEQYF	TGTGCCAGCTCCCTCCCCGGGACAGGGGGACACGAGCAGTACTTC
-	TRBV28	-	TRBJ1-2	CASSSLGRYGYTF	TGTGCCAGCAGCTCCTTAGGGCGGTATGGCTACACCTTC
TRBD1	TRBV2	-	TRBJ1-1	CASRGTVYTEAFF	TGTGCCAGCAGGGGGACAGTATATACTGAAGCTTTCTTT
-	TRBV15	-	TRBJ2-5	CATSRIGGLMEIGETQYF	TGTGCCACCAGCAGGATTGGTGGCCTCATGGAGATCGGGGAGACCCAGTACTTC
TRBD2	TRBV5-1	few	TRBJ2-5	CASSPDSGSSQTQYF	TGCGCCAGCAGCCCTGATAGCGGGAGCTCCCAGACCCAGTACTTC
TRBD2	TRBV9	once	TRBJ2-1	CASSVATGLAGYNEQFF	TGTGCCAGCAGCGTAGCTACGGGACTAGCGGGGTACAATGAGCAGTTCTTC
-	TRBV27	-	TRBJ2-3	CASTPLPRQDPDTQYF	TGTGCCAGCACCCCGCTCCCGAGACAGGACCCAGATACGCAGTATTTT
-	TRBV7-9	-	TRBJ1-2	CASSLRSRTSNYGYTF	TGTGCCAGCAGCTTAAGATCGAGGACTTCTAACTATGGCTACACCTTC
TRBD2	TRBV11-2	-	TRBJ2-5	CASSPLAGVMETQYF	TGTGCCAGCAGCCCCTTAGCGGGAGTCATGGAGACCCAGTACTTC
-	TRBV7-6	-	TRBJ2-7	CASSFSRAGSYEQYF	TGTGCCAGCAGCTTCTCCAGGGCGGGATCCTACGAGCAGTACTTC
TRBD2	TRBV27	few	TRBJ2-3	CASRSGAGVEDTQYF	TGTGCCAGCAGATCGGGAGCGGGAGTGGAAGATACGCAGTATTTT
-	TRBV21-1	-	TRBJ2-1	CASSKAHPPGLAGEEQFF	TGTGCCAGCAGCAAAGCACATCCCCCGGGACTAGCGGGAGAGGAGCAGTTCTTC
-	TRBV6-2/TRBV6-3	-	TRBJ2-5	CASRRGVQETQYF	TGTGCCAGCAGACGGGGTGTCCAAGAGACCCAGTACTTC
TRBD2	TRBV7-2	many	TRBJ2-5	CASSRRTSLQETQYF	TGTGCCAGCAGCCGACGGACTAGCCTGCAAGAGACCCAGTACTTC
TRBD2	TRBV30	-	TRBJ2-7	CAWRVAGGGEQYF	TGTGCCTGGAGAGTGGCGGGAGGGGGAGAGCAGTACTTC
-	TRBV21-1	few	TRBJ2-7	CASSSQREGYEQYF	TGTGCCAGCAGCTCCCAGCGGGAGGGCTACGAGCAGTACTTC
-	TRBV29-1	many	TRBJ2-1	CSTNARSSYNEQFF	TGCAGCACAAACGCACGTAGCTCCTACAATGAGCAGTTCTTC
-	TRBV20-1	few	TRBJ1-4	CSARGTGTDFEKLFF	TGCAGTGCTAGAGGTACCGGGACGGATTTCGAAAAACTGTTTTTT
TRBD2	TRBV12-3/TRBV12-4	-	TRBJ2-1	CASSQPPWTSGRTSYNEQFF	TGTGCCAGCAGTCAGCCACCGTGGACTAGCGGGAGGACCTCCTACAATGAGCAGTTCTTC
TRBD2	TRBV12-3/TRBV12-4	-	TRBJ2-7	CATNVIAGDNEQYF	TGTGCCACCAACGTCATAGCGGGGGACAATGAGCAGTACTTC
-	TRBV27	-	TRBJ2-5	CASSLSHQETQYF	TGTGCCAGCAGTTTATCTCACCAAGAGACCCAGTACTTC
-	TRBV2	few	TRBJ2-5	CASSEEQETQYF	TGTGCCAGCAGTGAAGAGCAAGAGACCCAGTACTTC
-	TRBV30	few	TRBJ2-1	CAWSMGRGGNEQFF	TGTGCCTGGAGTATGGGCAGGGGAGGCAATGAGCAGTTCTTC
TRBD2	TRBV29-1	-	TRBJ2-1	CSFGLAGTFEQFF	TGCAGCTTCGGACTAGCGGGTACTTTTGAGCAGTTCTTC
-	TRBV4-1	-	TRBJ1-2	CASSQVFGAGDYGYTF	TGCGCCAGCAGCCAAGTTTTTGGGGCGGGGGACTATGGCTACACCTTC
TRBD1	TRBV9	-	TRBJ2-3	CASSVRDRKPGGADTQYF	TGTGCCAGCAGTGTCCGGGACAGGAAACCTGGCGGCGCAGATACGCAGTATTTT
-	TRBV5-1	few	TRBJ1-1	CASSLSGNTNTEAFF	TGCGCCAGCAGCTTGTCAGGGAATACGAACACTGAAGCTTTCTTT
-	TRBV11-1	many	TRBJ2-3	CASSRYTRGADTQYF	TGTGCCAGCAGCCGATACACAAGGGGTGCAGATACGCAGTATTTT
-	TRBV20-1	-	TRBJ2-3	CSAAEDTQYF	TGCAGTGCTGCCGAAGATACGCAGTATTTT
-	TRBV5-1	-	TRBJ2-5	CASSGAGAQETQYF	TGCGCCAGCAGCGGCGCCGGGGCACAAGAGACCCAGTACTTC
TRBD2	TRBV24-1	many	TRBJ2-3	CATSDFGGSGEDTQYF	TGTGCCACCAGTGATTTTGGCGGGAGCGGGGAAGATACGCAGTATTTT
TRBD1	TRBV4-1	-	TRBJ2-7	CASSQVGRDRGDEQYF	TGCGCCAGCAGCCAAGTAGGGAGGGACAGGGGTGACGAGCAGTACTTC
TRBD2	TRBV27	few	TRBJ2-2	CASSSIAGRGGELFF	TGTGCCAGCAGTTCTATAGCGGGGCGGGGCGGGGAGCTGTTTTTT
-	TRBV5-1	few	TRBJ2-6	CASSLNFGSGANVLTF	TGCGCCAGCAGCTTGAATTTTGGCTCTGGGGCCAACGTCCTGACTTTC
-	TRBV12-3/TRBV12-4	many	TRBJ2-5	CASSFQRTTETQYF	TGTGCCAGCAGTTTTCAGCGGACCACGGAGACCCAGTACTTC
TRBD1	TRBV28	-	TRBJ1-5	CASHLKTGQGFGNQPQHF	TGTGCCAGCCACCTGAAAACGGGACAGGGTTTCGGCAATCAGCCCCAGCATTTT
-	TRBV18	-	TRBJ2-7	CASAPDRAYEQYF	TGTGCCAGCGCACCAGATCGGGCCTACGAGCAGTACTTC
TRBD2	TRBV7-2	-	TRBJ2-1	CASPSRTSAYNEQFF	TGTGCCAGCCCTTCCCGGACTAGCGCCTACAATGAGCAGTTCTTC
TRBD2	TRBV29-1	once	TRBJ2-2	CSVDTSGVNTGGLFF	TGCAGCGTCGACACTAGCGGAGTAAACACCGGGGGGCTGTTTTTT
TRBD1	TRBV20-1	few	TRBJ2-1	CSVWRDRGRLAENNEQFF	TGCAGTGTCTGGCGAGACAGGGGGCGACTAGCAGAAAACAATGAGCAGTTCTTC
-	TRBV18	few	TRBJ2-1	CASSQTGRSSYNEQFF	TGTGCCAGCTCACAAACGGGACGGAGCTCCTACAATGAGCAGTTCTTC